Sequencing of this TCR beta chain was carried out in a study of identical twins. Germline CDR1 is SGHRS and CDR2 is YFSETQ. CDR3 length: 14 residues. The ends were cut back, 1 base at V and 2 bases at J, with 9 bases in the middle. A universal primer site arose from template switching, and cDNA bore unique molecular identifiers. MiXCR, run by TCRdb on the 5' RACE reads, gives a single entry per CDR3 protein. This sample has approximately 890,000 distinct CDR3 sequences, with 12% found just once. This sample also belongs to another study, concerning yellow fever vaccine responses in identical twins. Per that study: A vaccine T cell response that seemed partly convergent and partly personalized was reported in twins.

The sequenced material came from PBMCs. This TCR derives from a woman younger than 30 in good health. This sequence joins TRBV5-1 and TRBJ2-5, with a tentative D call TRBD1 (6 bases). The CDR3 DNA follows: TGCGCCAGCAGCTTGACAGGGAAACAAGAGACCCAGTACTTC. The encoded protein is CASSLTGKQETQYF.